A selection of T cell receptor beta chains follows, all from one sample in a study of ipilimumab plus nivolumab after autologous stem cell transplantation. Data came from immunoSEQ multiplex PCR; TCRdb stores just in-frame clones and leaves some out. This repertoire shows about 15,000 clones, approximately 74% found once; its top ten account for around 9.3%. The sample was PBMCs, taken in a trial of ipilimumab plus nivolumab as post-transplant consolidation. The receptors were gathered from a male donor with primary mediastinal lymphoma. CDR3s include the opening cysteine and the closing phenylalanine or tryptophan. Fields, in order: CDR3 DNA, CDR3 protein, clone size, J gene, V gene, D gene. A D gene is named only where the DNA matches it firmly. Rows give clone size only sometimes, using once, few, many, or a class for an expanded clone.

cdr3_nt: TGTGCCAGCAGCCTACCACAGGGATACACAGATACGCAGTATTTT; cdr3_aa: CASSLPQGYTDTQYF; clone_size: .; j_call: TRBJ2-3; v_call: TRBV7-2; d_call: .
cdr3_nt: TGCGCCAGCAGCTTGTCTTATGGGGGTGAAAAACTGTTTTTT; cdr3_aa: CASSLSYGGEKLFF; clone_size: .; j_call: TRBJ1-4; v_call: TRBV5-1; d_call: .
cdr3_nt: TGCAGCGAAGGGACCGCAGAAAGTGAAGCTTTCTTT; cdr3_aa: CSEGTAESEAFF; clone_size: .; j_call: TRBJ1-1; v_call: TRBV29-1; d_call: .
cdr3_nt: TGTGCCAGCAGCTTACAGGGCAGCCATAATGAAAAACTGTTTTTT; cdr3_aa: CASSLQGSHNEKLFF; clone_size: few; j_call: TRBJ1-4; v_call: TRBV7-2; d_call: .
cdr3_nt: TGTGCCAGCAGCCGGACTGGGGCTGCGGACCACGAGCAGTACTTC; cdr3_aa: CASSRTGAADHEQYF; clone_size: .; j_call: TRBJ2-7; v_call: TRBV5-4; d_call: .
cdr3_nt: TGTGCCAGCAGCCGCCGGGACCCCAATCAGCCCCAGCATTTT; cdr3_aa: CASSRRDPNQPQHF; clone_size: once; j_call: TRBJ1-5; v_call: TRBV6-1; d_call: .
cdr3_nt: TGCGCCAGCAGCCTCGGCTCACAAGAGACCCAGTACTTC; cdr3_aa: CASSLGSQETQYF; clone_size: .; j_call: TRBJ2-5; v_call: TRBV5-1; d_call: .
cdr3_nt: TGCAGTGCGTCTAGCAATGAGCAGTTCTTC; cdr3_aa: CSASSNEQFF; clone_size: .; j_call: TRBJ2-1; v_call: TRBV20-1; d_call: .
cdr3_nt: TGCGCCAGCAACTGGGGGACTAGCGGGGGCCATGAGCAGTTCTTC; cdr3_aa: CASNWGTSGGHEQFF; clone_size: few; j_call: TRBJ2-1; v_call: TRBV5-1; d_call: TRBD2
cdr3_nt: TGTGCCAGCAGCCTTGGCGTCGGCACAGATACGCAGTATTTT; cdr3_aa: CASSLGVGTDTQYF; clone_size: .; j_call: TRBJ2-3; v_call: TRBV7-2; d_call: .
cdr3_nt: TGTGCCAGCAGCTTAGATCTAAGTCTAGGAATCGGGTCCTACGAGCAGTACTTC; cdr3_aa: CASSLDLSLGIGSYEQYF; clone_size: .; j_call: TRBJ2-7; v_call: TRBV11-2; d_call: .
cdr3_nt: TGTGCCAGCTCACCACAGAATTCTATGCACAATGAGCAGTTCTTC; cdr3_aa: CASSPQNSMHNEQFF; clone_size: .; j_call: TRBJ2-1; v_call: TRBV18; d_call: .
cdr3_nt: TGTGCCAGCAGAGAGGGGGACGGGGTGAACACTGAAGCTTTCTTT; cdr3_aa: CASREGDGVNTEAFF; clone_size: .; j_call: TRBJ1-1; v_call: TRBV7-9; d_call: .
cdr3_nt: TGTGCCAGCTCGCTAACTAGCGGGAGTTCCCTCTCTGGGGCCAACGTCCTGACTTTC; cdr3_aa: CASSLTSGSSLSGANVLTF; clone_size: .; j_call: TRBJ2-6; v_call: TRBV18; d_call: TRBD2
cdr3_nt: TGTGCCAGCACCAGGGGATCTGGAAACACCATATATTTT; cdr3_aa: CASTRGSGNTIYF; clone_size: .; j_call: TRBJ1-3; v_call: TRBV6-1; d_call: .
cdr3_nt: TGCGCCAGCAGCTTGGTTCGCGTCAGGGATAATGGCTACACCTTC; cdr3_aa: CASSLVRVRDNGYTF; clone_size: .; j_call: TRBJ1-2; v_call: TRBV5-1; d_call: .
cdr3_nt: TGTGCCAGCAGCCTCCGACGGCTAGCTCCCTACAATGAGCAGTTCTTC; cdr3_aa: CASSLRRLAPYNEQFF; clone_size: .; j_call: TRBJ2-1; v_call: TRBV11-2; d_call: .
cdr3_nt: TGTGCCAGCAGCCCCTGGACAGTCTCCTACGAGCAGTACTTC; cdr3_aa: CASSPWTVSYEQYF; clone_size: few; j_call: TRBJ2-7; v_call: TRBV11-2; d_call: .
cdr3_nt: TGTGCCAGCAGCCCCCGTGACAGGTCAGACACTGAAGCTTTCTTT; cdr3_aa: CASSPRDRSDTEAFF; clone_size: few; j_call: TRBJ1-1; v_call: TRBV5-5; d_call: .
cdr3_nt: TGCAGCGTTGAAGGGGGCTACGGGACTAGCGGGGGCGGTGATACGCAGTATTTT; cdr3_aa: CSVEGGYGTSGGGDTQYF; clone_size: .; j_call: TRBJ2-3; v_call: TRBV29-1; d_call: TRBD2
cdr3_nt: TGCAGCGGCAAGCAGGGAGGTGAAAAACTGTTTTTT; cdr3_aa: CSGKQGGEKLFF; clone_size: medium-sized; j_call: TRBJ1-4; v_call: TRBV29-1; d_call: .
cdr3_nt: TGCAGCGTTAACGGACTAGCGGGAGGCTCCAATGAGCAGTTCTTC; cdr3_aa: CSVNGLAGGSNEQFF; clone_size: few; j_call: TRBJ2-1; v_call: TRBV29-1; d_call: TRBD2
cdr3_nt: TGTGCCAGCAGACTACAGGGGGCGAACTATGGCTACACCTTC; cdr3_aa: CASRLQGANYGYTF; clone_size: .; j_call: TRBJ1-2; v_call: TRBV6-5; d_call: TRBD1
cdr3_nt: TGTGCCAGCGCCGTGGGGGCGGACGGGTTTTTGGTGGGGAATGAGCAGTTCTTC; cdr3_aa: CASAVGADGFLVGNEQFF; clone_size: .; j_call: TRBJ2-1; v_call: TRBV5-4; d_call: .